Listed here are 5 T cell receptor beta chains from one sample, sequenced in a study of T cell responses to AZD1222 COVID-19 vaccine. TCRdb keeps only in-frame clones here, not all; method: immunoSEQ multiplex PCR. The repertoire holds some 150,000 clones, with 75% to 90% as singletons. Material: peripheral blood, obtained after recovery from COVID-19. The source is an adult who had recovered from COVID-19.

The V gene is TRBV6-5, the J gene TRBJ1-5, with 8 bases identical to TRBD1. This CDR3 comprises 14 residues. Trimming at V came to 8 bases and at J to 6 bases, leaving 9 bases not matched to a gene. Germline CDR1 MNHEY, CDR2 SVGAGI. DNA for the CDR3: TGTGCCAGCGGTCCAGGGGGCCAAATTCAGCCCCAGCATTTT. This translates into CASGPGGQIQPQHF.

The CDR3 here is CASNTGLVRTGELFF. CDR3 DNA sequence: TGTGCCAGCAACACCGGACTAGTTAGGACCGGGGAGCTGTTTTTT. This chain uses TRBV7-2 with TRBJ2-2; TRBD2 matches at 7 bases. From germline, CDR1 is SGHTA and CDR2 FQGNSA. The CDR3 is made up of 15 amino acids. The V segment lost 7 bases and the J segment 5 bases; nucleotides outside the gene matches: 10.

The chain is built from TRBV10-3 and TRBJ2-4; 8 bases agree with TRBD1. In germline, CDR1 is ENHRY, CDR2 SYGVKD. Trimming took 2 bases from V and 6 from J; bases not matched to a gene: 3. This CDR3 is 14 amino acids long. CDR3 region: CAISEGQGGNIQYF. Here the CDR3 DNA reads TGTGCCATCAGTGAGGGACAGGGAGGAAACATTCAGTACTTC.

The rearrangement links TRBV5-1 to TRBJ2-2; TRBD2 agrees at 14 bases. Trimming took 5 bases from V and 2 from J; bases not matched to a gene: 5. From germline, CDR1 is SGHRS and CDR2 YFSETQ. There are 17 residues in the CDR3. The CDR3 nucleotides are TGCGCCAGCAGTGAGACTAGCGGGGGGGCAAACACCGGGGAGCTGTTTTTT. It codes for CASSETSGGANTGELFF.

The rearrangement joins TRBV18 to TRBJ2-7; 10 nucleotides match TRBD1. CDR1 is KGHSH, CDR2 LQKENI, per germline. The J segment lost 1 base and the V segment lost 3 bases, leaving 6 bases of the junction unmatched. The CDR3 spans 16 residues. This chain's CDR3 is CASSPLPGQGSYEQYF. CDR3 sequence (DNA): TGTGCCAGCTCACCGCTTCCGGGACAGGGGTCCTACGAGCAGTACTTC.